This T cell receptor (beta chain) is from a study of regulatory T cells in long-lasting Graves disease. Whole-study results and caveats: Persistent disease was associated with favored TRBV28 usage and with favored use of TRBJ1-2 and TRBJ2-5.

Notes on this clonotype: Its antigen remains unknown. One junction end does not reproduce the germline sequence, and a read error may be involved.

Time point given: newly diagnosed GD, antithyroid drugs for less than 3 months. The TCR library used RNA extracted from PBMCs. Diagnosis followed American Thyroid Association guidelines for Graves' disease. Those enrolled as patients came out of an endocrinology department in Xi'an, China. CDR3-region Arm-PCR and iRepertoire HTBI primers produced the TCR beta libraries. Original analysis: Taken together, the samples had fewer than 70 TRBV and 15 or so TRBJ segments identified. TCRdb re-analysed the multiplex PCR reads in MiXCR, keeping a single row per CDR3 protein. The V and J calls come from TCRdb's annotation, not from the publication. This sample yields about 380,000 distinct CDR3 sequences, of which around 15% are seen a single time; 22% belongs to the top ten. The CDR3 sequence is 11 residues long. Germline V gene data show CDR1 as MNHNS and CDR2 as SASEGT.

This specimen consisted of peripheral blood mononuclear cells (PBMCs), obtained at new diagnosis, from a patient treated with antithyroid drugs. The receptor was derived from a female donor with Graves disease. J is TRBJ1-1 and V is TRBV6-1; D gene ambiguous. CDR3 bases: TGTACCAGCGGGGAGAACACTGAAGCTTTCTTT. Translated, it gives CTSGENTEAFF.